The present T cell receptor beta chain was sequenced within a study of identical twins. Findings of the study overall: Out-of-frame sharing of TCR alpha in monozygotic twins was underestimated by models. Weaker excess twin sharing was observed in beta out-of-frame sequences.

The V and J ends lost 0 bases and 6 bases respectively, with 10 bases between them. CDR3 length equals 14 residues. This clonotype was seen a handful of times. Its antigen remains unknown. Addition of a universal primer site occurred through template switching, and cDNA carried unique molecular identifiers. From the 5' RACE reads, TCRdb called clonotypes with MiXCR, one entry per CDR3 protein. Seen here are 350,000 or so distinct CDR3 sequences, approximately 13% observed once, and the top ten hold around 7.8%. Separately, the same data were catalogued under a study of yellow fever vaccine responses in identical twins.

This receptor was taken from a woman under 30 in good health. The J gene is TRBJ2-3, the V gene TRBV12-3 or TRBV12-4, with D perhaps matching TRBD2 (5 bases). The specimen sequenced was CD8+ T cells sorted from blood. For the CDR3, the DNA is TGTGCCAGCAGTTTAGCGGCTAGCTTCGATACGCAGTATTTT. Translation: CASSLAASFDTQYF.